This T cell receptor (beta chain) was profiled in a study of CD4 T cells in relation to SARS-CoV-2 and coronaviruses. The wider study: Controls used an HIV-1 Nef peptide pool or no peptide.

CDR1 is LGHDT and CDR2 is YNNKEL in the germline V gene (reference sequence). With 0 bases removed from V and 10 bases from J, the gap between germline ends came to 4 bases. This CDR3 contains 12 residues. Profiled with immunoSEQ multiplex PCR; TCRdb holds only in-frame clones, not every one. The data show 25,000 to 30,000 clones, over 60% seen once. CD4+ T cells from unexposed donors were obtained before the COVID-19 pandemic (2011-2018). Isolation of CD4+ T cells took place after about 9 days in culture. Testing used SARS-CoV-2 S/N and four cold-coronavirus spikes on unexposed-donor CD4+ T cells, cells permitting. A remark on this clone: Its matching antigen is unknown.

Specimen: CD4+ T cells from PBMCs, cultured in vitro. The chain recombines TRBV3-1 (or the pseudogene TRBV3-2) with TRBJ1-6; the D is unclear. The clonotype was recovered from a human donor in good health. CDR3 sequence reads: CASSQEYSPLHF. The CDR3 DNA is TGTGCCAGCAGCCAAGAGTACTCACCCCTCCACTTT.